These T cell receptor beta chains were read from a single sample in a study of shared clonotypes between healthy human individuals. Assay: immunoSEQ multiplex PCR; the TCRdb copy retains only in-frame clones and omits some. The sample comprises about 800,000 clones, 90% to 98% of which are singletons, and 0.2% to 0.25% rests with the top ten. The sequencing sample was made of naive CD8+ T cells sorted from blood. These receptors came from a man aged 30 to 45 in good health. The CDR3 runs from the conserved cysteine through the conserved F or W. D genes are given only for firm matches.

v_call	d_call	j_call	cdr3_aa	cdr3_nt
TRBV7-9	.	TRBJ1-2	CASSWGTDYGYTF	TGTGCCAGCAGCTGGGGGACGGATTATGGCTACACCTTC
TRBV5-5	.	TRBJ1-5	CASSWDSPAPNQPQHF	TGTGCCAGCAGCTGGGACTCTCCGGCCCCCAATCAGCCCCAGCATTTT
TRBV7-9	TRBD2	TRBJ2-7	CASNELAGESHEQYF	TGTGCCAGCAACGAACTAGCGGGAGAATCCCACGAGCAGTACTTC
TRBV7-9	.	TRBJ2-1	CASSAPAPNEQFF	TGTGCCAGCAGCGCTCCGGCGCCGAATGAGCAGTTCTTC
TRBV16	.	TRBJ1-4	CASSQLRRQFNEKLFF	TGTGCCAGCAGCCAATTAAGACGACAGTTTAATGAAAAACTGTTTTTT
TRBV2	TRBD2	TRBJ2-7	CASSLQREPYEQYF	TGTGCCAGCAGTCTGCAGCGGGAGCCCTACGAGCAGTACTTC
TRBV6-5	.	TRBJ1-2	CASRSYRIRYTF	TGTGCCAGCAGGTCATACAGAATCCGCTACACCTTC
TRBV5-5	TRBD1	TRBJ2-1	CASSTGQGLGNEQFF	TGTGCCAGCAGCACGGGACAGGGATTGGGGAATGAGCAGTTCTTC
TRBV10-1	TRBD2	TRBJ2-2	CASSQEREGFYTGELFF	TGCGCCAGCAGCCAAGAGCGGGAGGGATTTTACACCGGGGAGCTGTTTTTT
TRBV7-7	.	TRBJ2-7	CASSFSTAYEQYF	TGTGCCAGCAGCTTCTCCACCGCCTACGAGCAGTACTTC
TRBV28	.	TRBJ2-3	CASSPIQTGFTDTQYF	TGTGCCAGCAGCCCCATCCAGACAGGCTTCACAGATACGCAGTATTTT
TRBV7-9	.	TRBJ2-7	CASSLVRDHEQYF	TGTGCCAGCAGCTTAGTCAGGGACCACGAGCAGTACTTC
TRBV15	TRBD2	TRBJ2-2	CATREVIVSGVNTGELFF	TGTGCCACCAGGGAGGTAATCGTTAGCGGGGTTAACACCGGGGAGCTGTTTTTT
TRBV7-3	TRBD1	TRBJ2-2	CASSLGPGQGFGELFF	TGTGCCAGCAGCTTAGGGCCGGGACAGGGTTTCGGGGAGCTGTTTTTT
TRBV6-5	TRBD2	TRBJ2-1	CASSSNPGLNEQFF	TGTGCCAGCAGCTCAAACCCGGGACTAAATGAGCAGTTCTTC
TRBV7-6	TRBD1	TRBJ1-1	CATRDSLNTEAFF	TGTGCCACTAGGGACAGTTTGAACACTGAAGCTTTCTTT
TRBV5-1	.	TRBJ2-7	CASSLDPESYEQYF	TGCGCCAGCAGCTTGGATCCGGAATCCTACGAGCAGTACTTC
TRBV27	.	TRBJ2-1	CASSLSRGTSPTFGHYNEQFF	TGTGCCAGCAGTTTATCGAGAGGTACTAGTCCTACTTTTGGGCACTACAATGAGCAGTTCTTC
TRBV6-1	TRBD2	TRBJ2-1	CASTIDPGGEQFF	TGTGCCAGCACTATAGACCCGGGGGGTGAGCAGTTCTTC